The rows below give T cell receptor beta chains drawn from one sample of a study of CD8 T cells in ankylosing spondylitis. TCRdb processed the 5' RACE reads anew with MiXCR; each CDR3 protein has one entry. The repertoire has around 130,000 distinct CDR3 sequences, around 7% of them found once; the top ten carry more than 10%. Input material: blood, either unsorted or a sorted T cell fraction (not recorded which). These receptors all come from a male donor with ankylosing spondylitis or in good health (not recorded which). Each CDR3 is given with its conserved first and last residue. The D gene is left open where the match is weak. A clone size is listed for some rows: how often the clone was seen (once, few, many), or a class if it is expanded.

TRBV18	TRBD1	many	TRBJ2-5	CASSPMEQGVQETQYF	TGTGCCAGCTCACCAATGGAACAGGGGGTCCAAGAGACCCAGTACTTC
TRBV12-3/TRBV12-4	TRBD2	many	TRBJ2-7	CASSPRTRLNYEQYF	TGTGCCAGCAGTCCCCGGACTAGATTAAACTACGAGCAGTACTTC
TRBV24-1	-	many	TRBJ2-7	CATSDSSYEQYF	TGTGCCACCAGTGATTCCTCCTACGAGCAGTACTTC
TRBV27	TRBD2	many	TRBJ2-3	CASKGRAGDPTDTQYF	TGTGCCAGCAAGGGCAGGGCGGGGGACCCCACAGATACGCAGTATTTT
TRBV5-1	TRBD2	few	TRBJ2-2	CASSLVGREDTGELFF	TGCGCCAGCAGCTTGGTCGGGCGGGAGGACACCGGGGAGCTGTTTTTT
TRBV12-3/TRBV12-4	TRBD2	many	TRBJ2-4	CASSFFSPAGETDIQYF	TGTGCCAGCAGTTTTTTTTCTCCGGCGGGAGAAACTGACATTCAGTACTTC
TRBV5-1	TRBD2	many	TRBJ2-3	CASSLALAGSGTDTQYF	TGCGCCAGCAGCTTAGCCCTAGCGGGATCCGGCACAGATACGCAGTATTTT
TRBV7-6	-	many	TRBJ2-7	CASSLASRTGSPYEQYF	TGTGCCAGCAGCTTAGCGTCAAGGACTGGCTCTCCCTACGAGCAGTACTTC
TRBV5-1	-	few	TRBJ2-2	CASSLLGNSAGELFF	TGCGCCAGCAGCTTGTTGGGGAATAGCGCCGGGGAGCTGTTTTTT
TRBV5-5	TRBD2	-	TRBJ2-1	CASSLFIVTSGYNEQFF	TGTGCCAGCAGCTTGTTTATTGTAACTAGCGGATACAATGAGCAGTTCTTC
TRBV20-1	-	many	TRBJ2-3	CSARDAGRPTDTQYF	TGCAGTGCTAGAGATGCGGGCAGACCCACAGATACGCAGTATTTT
TRBV5-1	-	many	TRBJ2-1	CASIRGDEQFF	TGCGCCAGCATAAGGGGGGATGAGCAGTTCTTC
TRBV10-3	TRBD1	many	TRBJ1-2	CAISETSGGFGYGYTF	TGTGCCATCAGTGAGACCTCAGGGGGTTTCGGTTATGGCTACACCTTC
TRBV5-1	TRBD1	many	TRBJ1-1	CASSRGTGVNTEAFF	TGCGCCAGCAGCCGGGGGACAGGGGTCAACACTGAAGCTTTCTTT
TRBV12-3/TRBV12-4	TRBD1	many	TRBJ2-1	CASRAGGNEQFF	TGTGCCAGCAGGGCAGGGGGCAATGAGCAGTTCTTC
TRBV5-1	TRBD1	many	TRBJ2-7	CASSWGQGTYEQYF	TGCGCCAGCAGCTGGGGACAGGGAACCTACGAGCAGTACTTC
TRBV20-1	TRBD2	many	TRBJ2-1	CSALSGAGYNEQFF	TGCAGTGCCCTTAGCGGGGCTGGTTACAATGAGCAGTTCTTC
TRBV5-1	-	-	TRBJ2-1	CASSLGGFSGGEQFF	TGCGCCAGCAGCTTGGGGGGTTTTAGCGGAGGAGAGCAGTTCTTC
TRBV5-6	-	many	TRBJ1-4	CASSLLGATNEKLFF	TGTGCCAGCAGCTTGTTGGGGGCAACTAATGAAAAACTGTTTTTT
TRBV9	TRBD2	many	TRBJ2-3	CASSRAPSGSRSDTQYF	TGTGCCAGCAGTAGGGCCCCTAGCGGGAGTAGGTCAGATACGCAGTATTTT
TRBV12-3/TRBV12-4	-	many	TRBJ2-1	CASSYGRGEGDNEQFF	TGTGCCAGCAGTTATGGACGGGGAGAGGGGGACAATGAGCAGTTCTTC
TRBV13	-	many	TRBJ2-2	CASSLGLNTGELFF	TGTGCCAGCAGCTTAGGACTTAACACCGGGGAGCTGTTTTTT
TRBV7-9	-	many	TRBJ2-7	CASSLLGDLTYEQYF	TGTGCCAGCAGCTTACTCGGAGACTTGACCTACGAGCAGTACTTC
TRBV7-2	TRBD2	many	TRBJ2-1	CASSSQTSGRNNEQFF	TGTGCCAGCAGCTCCCAAACTAGCGGGAGGAACAATGAGCAGTTCTTC
TRBV20-1	-	many	TRBJ2-3	CSAIGPSSSTDTQYF	TGCAGTGCTATCGGCCCATCATCTAGCACAGATACGCAGTATTTT
TRBV28	TRBD1	many	TRBJ1-2	CASTTGGFYGYTF	TGTGCCAGCACGACAGGGGGTTTTTATGGCTACACCTTC
TRBV6-4	-	many	TRBJ1-2	CASSDSGNGYTF	TGTGCCAGCAGTGACTCGGGGAATGGCTACACCTTC
TRBV7-2	-	many	TRBJ2-3	CASSLTAQDTQYF	TGTGCCAGCAGCCTGACAGCTCAAGATACGCAGTATTTT
TRBV5-1	-	many	TRBJ1-4	CASSHYEGGGKLFF	TGCGCCAGCAGCCACTACGAGGGCGGAGGAAAACTGTTTTTT
TRBV5-4	TRBD1	many	TRBJ2-7	CASSFPGQSYEQYF	TGTGCCAGCAGCTTTCCGGGACAGTCCTACGAGCAGTACTTC
TRBV6-1	TRBD1	few	TRBJ1-1	CASIPTTFRGGDTEAFF	TGTGCCAGCATCCCTACGACGTTCAGGGGGGGGGACACTGAAGCTTTCTTT
TRBV30	-	many	TRBJ1-1	CAWSVARNTEAFF	TGTGCCTGGAGTGTCGCCAGAAACACTGAAGCTTTCTTT
TRBV20-1	-	many	TRBJ1-1	CSVSPARDTEAFF	TGCAGTGTTTCCCCGGCCCGAGACACTGAAGCTTTCTTT
TRBV12-3/TRBV12-4	-	many	TRBJ1-2	CASSQTNYGYTF	TGTGCCAGCAGCCAGACTAACTATGGCTACACCTTC
TRBV10-3	TRBD1	many	TRBJ1-1	CAISESFPFGRTGTEAFF	TGTGCCATCAGTGAGTCATTCCCGTTTGGCAGGACAGGCACTGAAGCTTTCTTT
TRBV10-3	TRBD1	many	TRBJ2-7	CAIKGTELEQYF	TGTGCCATCAAGGGGACAGAACTTGAGCAGTACTTC
TRBV30	TRBD1	many	TRBJ1-1	CALKRQGSNLREAFF	TGTGCCCTTAAAAGACAGGGGTCGAACCTGCGAGAAGCTTTCTTT
TRBV5-1	-	many	TRBJ2-1	CASSLETGFYNEQFF	TGCGCCAGCAGCTTGGAGACAGGATTCTACAATGAGCAGTTCTTC
TRBV7-2	-	many	TRBJ2-5	CASSLYYPKETQYF	TGTGCCAGCAGCTTATACTACCCTAAAGAGACCCAGTACTTC
TRBV20-1	-	-	TRBJ2-7	CSARAASDYEQYF	TGCAGTGCTAGAGCAGCTTCCGACTACGAGCAGTACTTC
TRBV5-1	TRBD2	many	TRBJ2-3	CASSSTSGGVDTQYF	TGCGCCAGCAGCTCGACTAGCGGGGGAGTAGATACGCAGTATTTT